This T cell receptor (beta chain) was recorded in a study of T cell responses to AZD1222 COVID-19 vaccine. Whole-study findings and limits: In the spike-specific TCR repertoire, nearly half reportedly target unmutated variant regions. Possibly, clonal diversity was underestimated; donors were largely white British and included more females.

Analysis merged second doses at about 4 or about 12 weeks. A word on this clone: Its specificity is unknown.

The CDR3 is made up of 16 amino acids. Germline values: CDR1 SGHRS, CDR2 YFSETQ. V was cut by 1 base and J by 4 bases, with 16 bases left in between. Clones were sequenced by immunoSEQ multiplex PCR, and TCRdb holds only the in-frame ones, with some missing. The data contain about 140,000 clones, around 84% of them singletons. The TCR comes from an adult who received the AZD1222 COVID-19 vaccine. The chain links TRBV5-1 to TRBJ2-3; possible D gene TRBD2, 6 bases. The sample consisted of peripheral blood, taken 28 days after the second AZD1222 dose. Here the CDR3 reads CASSLMLSSVADTQYF. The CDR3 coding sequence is TGCGCCAGCAGCTTGATGCTGTCTAGCGTAGCAGATACGCAGTATTTT.